These 5 T cell receptor beta chains came from one sample sequenced in a study of T cell responses to AZD1222 COVID-19 vaccine. The method was immunoSEQ multiplex PCR; TCRdb's version includes in-frame clones alone and lacks a portion of them. The repertoire holds about 140,000 clones, with 90% as singletons. The sample was peripheral blood, taken 28 days after the second AZD1222 dose. The source of these receptors is an adult who received the AZD1222 COVID-19 vaccine.

Comment on this clone: This sample includes further DNA sequences coding for the same CDR3. V usage is TRBV7-3 and J usage is TRBJ2-5; possibly TRBD2 for D (5 bases). The V gene's germline CDR1 is SGHTA and CDR2 FQGTGA. The CDR3 runs to 14 residues. Trimming pared 2 bases from V and 5 bases from J, leaving 12 bases between. In nucleotides, the CDR3 is TGTGCCAGCAGCTTATCGGGATCGCGGGAGACCCAGTACTTC. It yields the protein CASSLSGSRETQYF.

The rearrangement links TRBV19 to TRBJ1-2; D is unclear. This CDR3 is built from 14 residues. V was cut by 3 bases and J by 6 bases, with 14 bases left in between. The germline CDR1 and CDR2 sequences are LNHDA and SQIVND (reference sequence). CDR3: CASSIRVDPNGYTF. CDR3 in DNA: TGTGCCAGTAGTATTAGGGTAGATCCTAATGGCTACACCTTC.

The rearrangement joins TRBV24-1 to TRBJ2-5, with D perhaps matching TRBD1 (6 bases). Germline V gene sequence: CDR1 KGHDR, CDR2 SFDVKD. The CDR3 totals 15 residues. Trimming took off 6 bases at V and 5 bases at J, with 18 bases between the two ends. The CDR3 spells CATSRWDTGGETQYF. The CDR3 DNA is TGTGCCACCAGTCGTTGGGACACCGGCGGGGAGACCCAGTACTTC.

The chain combines TRBV28 with TRBJ1-4, with 7 bases aligning to TRBD1. The J segment lost 5 bases and the V segment lost 4 bases, leaving 10 bases of the junction unmatched. The CDR3 is made up of 16 amino acids. The germline CDR1 and CDR2 sequences are MDHEN and SYDVKM. The CDR3 nucleotides are TGTGCCAGCAGTTCCCAGGGGGGCAGGGGGAATGAAAAACTGTTTTTT. Encoded protein: CASSSQGGRGNEKLFF. The full variable domain, completed using reference TRBV28 and TRBJ1-4, is DVKVTQSSRYLVKRTGEKVFLECVQDMDHENMFWYRQDPGLGLRLIYFSYDVKMKEKGDIPEGYSVSREKKERFSLILESASTNQTSMYLCASSSQGGRGNEKLFFGSGTQLSVL.

The chain recombines TRBV4-1 with TRBJ2-7, with 9 positions matching TRBD1. The ends lost 1 base at V and 2 bases at J; junction bases unmatched: 3. This CDR3 has 15 residues. Germline CDR1 MGHRA, CDR2 YSYEKL. The CDR3 loop is CASSQGGTGTYEQYF. The DNA for the CDR3 is TGCGCCAGCAGCCAAGGAGGGACAGGGACCTACGAGCAGTACTTC.